The next 26 T cell receptor beta chains were all read from a single sample in a study of T-cell memory formation after mild COVID-19. Via MiXCR, TCRdb re-called the 5' RACE reads, giving one row per CDR3 protein. This sample yields 550,000 to 600,000 distinct CDR3 sequences, of which 17% are seen a single time; less than 10% belongs to the top ten. The sample taken for sequencing was PBMCs or a T cell subset sorted from them (not recorded which). The receptors come from an adult woman who had mild COVID-19 (a few samples of this study predate the infection). Cell type and time point are not known.

This clonotype has a handful of counts. V and J are TRBV24-1 and TRBJ1-5; D not certain. The V end lost 12 bases, the J end lost 0 bases, and 8 bases lay between the germline ends. The CDR3 runs 12 residues. CDR1 is KGHDR and CDR2 is SFDVKD in the germline V gene. The CDR3 here is CAAQDSNQPQHF. In nucleotides, the CDR3 is TGTGCCGCCCAGGATAGCAATCAGCCCCAGCATTTT.

Only a few counts were recorded for this clonotype. The chain employs TRBV7-3 and TRBJ1-1; D perhaps matches TRBD1 (6 bases). The length of the CDR3 is 15 residues. Trimming shortened V by 0 bases and J by 0 bases, and 8 bases separated the two germline ends. Germline assignment: CDR1 SGHTA and CDR2 FQGTGA. The CDR3 DNA is TGTGCCAGCAGCTTAACTGGACAGATGAACACTGAAGCTTTCTTT. The encoded protein is CASSLTGQMNTEAFF.

The chain has TRBV21-1 and TRBJ2-1; no check of the table's D call, TRBD1, against the DNA was made. TRBV21-1 is a recognized pseudogene. The CDR3 runs 15 residues. The CDR3 sequence is CASSGLGTAENEQFF. Written as DNA, the CDR3 is TGTGCCAGCAGCGGCCTGGGGACAGCAGAGAATGAGCAGTTCTTC.

This clonotype has a handful of counts. The chain uses TRBV9 and TRBJ1-1; D is unresolved. From germline, CDR1 is SGDLS and CDR2 YYNGEE. V was cut by 4 bases and J by 7 bases, with 14 bases left in between. The CDR3 runs to 13 residues. CDR3 sequence: CASSPGLDLEAFF. DNA of the CDR3: TGTGCCAGCAGCCCCGGGCTAGACCTTGAAGCTTTCTTT.

This clonotype has a handful of counts. The chain uses TRBV7-2 and TRBJ2-1; TRBD2 might be the D (5 bases). The CDR3 sequence is 15 residues long. V gave up 1 base and J gave up 2 bases, with 9 bases separating them. CDR1 is SGHTA, CDR2 FQGNSA, per germline. The CDR3 loop is CASSLVSGTYNEQFF. As DNA, the CDR3 is TGTGCCAGCAGCTTAGTAAGCGGTACCTACAATGAGCAGTTCTTC. Complete variable domain (other parts from reference TRBV7-2 and TRBJ2-1): GAGVSQSPSNKVTEKGKDVELRCDPISGHTALYWYRQSLGQGLEFLIYFQGNSAPDKSGLPSDRFSAERTGGSVSTLTIQRTQQEDSAVYLCASSLVSGTYNEQFFGPGTRLTVL.

This clonotype was seen a few times. J is TRBJ1-1 and V is TRBV20-1; TRBD1 might be the D (5 bases). This CDR3 has 13 residues. Looked up from germline, CDR1 is DFQATT and CDR2 is SNEGSKA (reference sequence). The V and J ends lost 6 bases and 3 bases respectively, with 14 bases between them. Written as DNA, the CDR3 is TGCAGTGCAGGGGAAGGAGGGGACACTGAAGCTTTCTTT. It yields the protein CSAGEGGDTEAFF.

The J gene is TRBJ1-1, the V gene TRBV16, with D hard to call. Germline-derived CDR1 and CDR2 are KGHSY and FQNENV. The V end lost 0 bases, the J end lost 3 bases, and 5 bases lay between the germline ends. The CDR3 loop spans 13 amino acids. The CDR3 spells CASSQSPYTEAFF. In DNA, the CDR3 is TGTGCCAGCAGCCAATCTCCGTACACTGAAGCTTTCTTT.

This clonotype was counted between two and nine times. The chain couples TRBV6-2 or TRBV6-3 to TRBJ2-7; maybe TRBD2 (6 bases). This CDR3 spans 14 amino acids. Trimming removed 8 bases from V and 2 bases from J, with 16 bases in between. The V gene's germline CDR1 is MNHEY and CDR2 SVGEGT. The CDR3 DNA reads as TGTGCCAGCGATCAGGGACTGACAACCTACGAGCAGTACTTC. Residues: CASDQGLTTYEQYF.

This clonotype was seen ten or more times. The DNA is omitted, as the CDR3 cannot be located on it reliably, and the CDR3 follows TCRdb's listing. The chain links TRBV3-2 to TRBJ2-1; the table gives TRBD1 as D, unverified against the DNA. TRBV3-2 is a recognized pseudogene. With termini counted, the CDR3 has 16 amino acids. CDR3: CASSQFGQGAYNEQFF.

This clonotype came up many times. At one boundary the junction diverges from the germline segment, which might be a read error. J is TRBJ2-1 and V is TRBV7-6; TRBD2 agrees at 7 bases. The germline V gene has CDR1 SGHVS and CDR2 FNYEAQ. The CDR3 sequence is 14 residues long. The CDR3 coding sequence is TGTGCCAGCAGCCTAGCTAGCGGCAGCAATGAGCAGTTCTTC. Translated: CASSLASGSNEQFF.

The table lists this clonotype with a few counts. The chain uses TRBV20-1 and TRBJ1-2; no firm D call. CDR3 length: 15 residues. Trimming shortened V by 0 bases and J by 3 bases, and 14 bases separated the two germline ends. The germline CDR1 and CDR2 sequences are DFQATT and SNEGSKA (reference sequence). The CDR3 DNA is TGCAGTGCTAGAGATTCGCCAGGCAAAGACTATGGCTACACCTTC. It is translated as CSARDSPGKDYGYTF.

This clonotype was picked up a small number of times. One end of the junction is discordant with germline, which a read error may explain. The rearrangement joins TRBV29-1 to TRBJ1-1; 11 bases fit TRBD1. Germline loops: CDR1 SQVTM, CDR2 ANQGSEA. The CDR3 is 14 residues long. CDR3 protein: CSVEGQGAITEAFF. CDR3 DNA: TGCAGCGTAGAAGGACAGGGGGCGATTACTGAAGCTTTCTTT. The variable domain in full, completed from reference TRBV29-1 and TRBJ1-1, reads SAVISQKPSRDICQRGTSLTIQCQVDSQVTMMFWYRQQPGQSLTLIATANQGSEATYESGFVIDKFPISRPNLTFSTLTVSNMSPEDSSIYLCSVEGQGAITEAFFGQGTRLTVV.

The chain employs TRBV7-9 and TRBJ2-1; no definite D call. CDR1 is SEHNR and CDR2 is FQNEAQ in the germline V gene (reference sequence). V was pared by 4 bases and J by 6 bases, with 10 bases between. The CDR3 has 13 residues. The CDR3 here is CASSSSGPNEQFF. Written as DNA, the CDR3 is TGTGCCAGCAGCTCCTCAGGCCCCAATGAGCAGTTCTTC.

The CDR3 protein is CASSQRLAGETGELFF. The CDR3 coding sequence is TGTGCCAGCAGCCAGAGACTAGCGGGAGAAACCGGGGAGCTGTTTTTT. The chain couples TRBV12-3 or TRBV12-4 to TRBJ2-2, with 12 positions matching TRBD2. CDR3 length equals 16 residues. V lost 6 bases to trimming and J lost 5 bases; unmatched junction nucleotides: 7.

The chain combines TRBV11-2 with TRBJ2-1; 14 positions match TRBD2. This CDR3 region has 15 residues. Germline lookup yields CDR1 SGHAT and CDR2 FQNNGV. V was pared by 1 base and J by 9 bases, with 2 bases of the junction left unmatched. The CDR3 DNA follows: TGTGCCAGCAGCTTAGGACTAGCGGGGGGGTCTGAGCAGTTCTTC. Translated, it gives CASSLGLAGGSEQFF.

CDR3 nucleotides: TGCGCCAGCAGCCGGGACAGTGGGAACACCGGGGAGCTGTTTTTT. This codes for CASSRDSGNTGELFF. The rearrangement uses TRBV5-1 and TRBJ2-2; 7 bases are a match to TRBD1. The CDR3 consists of 15 residues. Germline assignment: CDR1 SGHRS and CDR2 YFSETQ. V lost 4 bases and J lost 1; bases outside the gene matches: 4.

The CDR3 bases are TGTGCCAGCAGCCAAGCCTGGGACCCCGATTGGCACTATGGCTACACCTTC. This codes for CASSQAWDPDWHYGYTF. This rearrangement joins TRBV4-2 to TRBJ1-2; a possible D gene is TRBD1 (5 bases). The CDR3 length is 17 residues. The germline V and J ends were trimmed by 1 base and 3 bases, with 18 bases remaining between them. Germline V CDR1 and CDR2: LGHNA, YNFKEQ.

The chain recombines TRBV6-1 with TRBJ2-3; D is undetermined. Trimming shortened V by 7 bases and J by 3 bases, and 14 bases separated the two germline ends. Germline V gene data show CDR1 as MNHNS and CDR2 as SASEGT. The CDR3 runs to 14 residues. The CDR3 is CASKRKRETDTQYF. CDR3 bases: TGTGCCAGCAAACGGAAAAGAGAGACAGATACGCAGTATTTT.

This clonotype was counted at least ten times. The chain uses TRBV20-1 and TRBJ2-1; 9 bases are shared with TRBD2. The V gene's germline CDR1 is DFQATT and CDR2 SNEGSKA (reference sequence). This CDR3 comprises 13 residues. V gave up 3 bases and J gave up 10 bases; unmatched junction bases: 7. CDR3 region: CSASEGLAREQFF. CDR3 bases: TGCAGTGCTAGCGAGGGACTAGCTAGGGAGCAGTTCTTC.

The table lists this clonotype with a few counts. The rearrangement links TRBV10-3 to TRBJ1-4; D call uncertain. Trimming took 4 bases from V and 4 from J, leaving 16 bases between them. The germline V gene encodes CDR1 ENHRY and CDR2 SYGVKD. The CDR3 contains 16 residues. CDR3 DNA sequence: TGTGCCATCAGTGGAAGGCCAAGGACTGTTAATGAAAAACTGTTTTTT. Translating it yields CAISGRPRTVNEKLFF.

This clonotype was observed at least ten times. V is TRBV3-1 and J is TRBJ2-5, with D tentatively TRBD1 (6 bases). The germline V gene encodes CDR1 LGHDT and CDR2 YNNKEL (reference sequence). V gave up 0 bases and J gave up 4 bases, with 15 bases separating them. CDR3 size: 16 residues. The CDR3 DNA reads as TGTGCCAGCAGCCAAGAACGACAGGCCGGGCTAGAGACCCAGTACTTC. Translating it yields CASSQERQAGLETQYF.

CDR3 amino acids: CASSLLGLGEQYF. As DNA, the CDR3 is TGTGCCAGCAGCTTATTGGGCCTAGGAGAGCAGTACTTC. The chain carries TRBV7-3 and TRBJ2-7; D is unresolved. This CDR3 has 13 amino acids. CDR1 is SGHTA, CDR2 FQGTGA, per germline. Trimming left V 2 bases short and J 7 bases short, with 12 bases between.

This clonotype was seen repeatedly, ten times or more. The chain joins TRBV7-8 to TRBJ2-5; TRBD2 matches 12 bases. V shed 5 bases and J 5 bases; nucleotides not matched to a gene: 6. CDR1 SGHVS and CDR2 FQNEAQ come from the germline V gene. The CDR3 runs 15 residues. For the CDR3, the DNA is TGTGCCAGCAGCCCTACCGGGACTAGCGGGGAGACCCAGTACTTC. Encoded protein: CASSPTGTSGETQYF.

Comment on this clonotype: Germline and junction disagree at one end, which may indicate a read error. The chain combines TRBV12-3 or TRBV12-4 with TRBJ1-3, with D hard to call. The CDR3 is made up of 15 amino acids. The CDR3 bases are TGTGCCAGCCGTTTCAGGTCCCTTTCTGGAAACACCATATATTTT. It encodes CASRFRSLSGNTIYF.

The V call is TRBV6-6, the J call TRBJ1-5, with D possibly being TRBD1 (6 bases). This CDR3 contains 13 residues. Trimming removed 5 bases from V and 7 bases from J, with 12 bases in between. Germline assignment: CDR1 MNHNY and CDR2 SVGAGI (reference sequence). The CDR3 bases are TGTGCCAGCAGTGGGGGGCCGAGGCAGCCCCAGCATTTT. It specifies CASSGGPRQPQHF.

J is TRBJ2-7 and V is TRBV21-1; the table calls TRBD2, which could not be checked here. TRBV21-1 is a recognized pseudogene. The CDR3 extends over 19 amino acids. CDR3 sequence: CASSTWTSGRNTSSYEQYF. DNA for the CDR3: TGTGCCAGCAGCACCTGGACTAGCGGGAGAAACACCAGCTCCTACGAGCAGTACTTC.